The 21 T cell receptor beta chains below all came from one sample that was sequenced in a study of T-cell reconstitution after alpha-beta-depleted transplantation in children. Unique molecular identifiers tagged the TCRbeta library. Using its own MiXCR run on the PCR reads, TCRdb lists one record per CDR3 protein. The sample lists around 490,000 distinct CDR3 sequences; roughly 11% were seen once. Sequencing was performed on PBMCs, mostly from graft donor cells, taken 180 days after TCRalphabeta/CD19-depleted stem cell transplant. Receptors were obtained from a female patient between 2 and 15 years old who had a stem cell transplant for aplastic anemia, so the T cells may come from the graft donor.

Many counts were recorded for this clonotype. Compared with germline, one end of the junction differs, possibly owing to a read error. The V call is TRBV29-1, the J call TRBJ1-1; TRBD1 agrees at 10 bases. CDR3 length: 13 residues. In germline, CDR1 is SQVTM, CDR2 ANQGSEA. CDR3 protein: CSARQGANAEAFF. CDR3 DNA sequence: TGCAGCGCTCGACAGGGGGCGAACGCTGAAGCTTTCTTT.

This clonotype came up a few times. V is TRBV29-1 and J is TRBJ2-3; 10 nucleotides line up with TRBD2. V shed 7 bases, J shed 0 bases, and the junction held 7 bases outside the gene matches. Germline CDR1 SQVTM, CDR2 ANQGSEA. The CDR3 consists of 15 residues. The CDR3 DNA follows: TGCAGCGCCGTGACGACTAGCGGGAGCACAGATACGCAGTATTTT. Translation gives CSAVTTSGSTDTQYF.

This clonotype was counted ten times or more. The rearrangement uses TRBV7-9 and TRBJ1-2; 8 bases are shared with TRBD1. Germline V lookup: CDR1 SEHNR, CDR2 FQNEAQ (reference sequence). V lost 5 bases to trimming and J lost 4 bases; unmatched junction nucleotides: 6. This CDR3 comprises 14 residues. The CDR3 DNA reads TGTGCCAGCAGCCTCCAAACAGGGGGCTATGGCTACACCTTC. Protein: CASSLQTGGYGYTF.

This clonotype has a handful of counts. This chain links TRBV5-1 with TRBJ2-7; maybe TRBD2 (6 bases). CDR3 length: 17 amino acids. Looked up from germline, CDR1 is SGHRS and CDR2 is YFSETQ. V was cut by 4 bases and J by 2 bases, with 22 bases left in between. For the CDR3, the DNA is TGCGCCAGCAGCCCCCACGGGACTGCAGGGAGTCCCTACGAGCAGTACTTC. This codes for CASSPHGTAGSPYEQYF.

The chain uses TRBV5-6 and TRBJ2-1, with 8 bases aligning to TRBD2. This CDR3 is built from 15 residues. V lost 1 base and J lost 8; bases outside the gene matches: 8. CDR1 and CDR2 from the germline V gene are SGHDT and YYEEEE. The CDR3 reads CASSLYGRALDEQFF. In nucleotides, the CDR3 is TGTGCCAGCAGCTTGTACGGGAGGGCCCTCGATGAGCAGTTCTTC.

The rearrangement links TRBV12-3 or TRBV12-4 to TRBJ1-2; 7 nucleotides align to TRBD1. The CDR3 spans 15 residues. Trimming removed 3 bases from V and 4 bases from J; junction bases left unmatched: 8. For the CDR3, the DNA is TGTGCCAGCAGTTTGGCGGGACAGCGGGGCTATGGCTACACCTTC. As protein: CASSLAGQRGYGYTF.

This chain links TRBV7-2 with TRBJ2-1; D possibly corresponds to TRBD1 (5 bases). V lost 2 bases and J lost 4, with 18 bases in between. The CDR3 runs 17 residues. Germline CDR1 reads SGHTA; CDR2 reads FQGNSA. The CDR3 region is CASSLSPRADLYNEQFF. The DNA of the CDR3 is TGTGCCAGCAGCTTAAGTCCCAGGGCGGATCTTTACAATGAGCAGTTCTTC. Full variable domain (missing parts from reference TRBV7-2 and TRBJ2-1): GAGVSQSPSNKVTEKGKDVELRCDPISGHTALYWYRQSLGQGLEFLIYFQGNSAPDKSGLPSDRFSAERTGGSVSTLTIQRTQQEDSAVYLCASSLSPRADLYNEQFFGPGTRLTVL.

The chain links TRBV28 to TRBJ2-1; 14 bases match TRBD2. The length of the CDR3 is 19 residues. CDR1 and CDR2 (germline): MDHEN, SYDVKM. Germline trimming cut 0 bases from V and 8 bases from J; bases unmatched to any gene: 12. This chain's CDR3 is CASSLCPGTSGSGGDEQFF. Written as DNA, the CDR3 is TGTGCCAGCAGTTTATGCCCCGGGACTAGCGGGAGCGGGGGGGATGAGCAGTTCTTC.

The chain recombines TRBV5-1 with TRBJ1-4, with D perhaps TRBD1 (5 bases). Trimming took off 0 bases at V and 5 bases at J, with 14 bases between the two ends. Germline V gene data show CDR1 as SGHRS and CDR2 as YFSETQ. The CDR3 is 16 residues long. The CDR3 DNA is TGCGCCAGCAGCTTGGGTATCCCGGGGGGGAATGAAAAACTGTTTTTT. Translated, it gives CASSLGIPGGNEKLFF.

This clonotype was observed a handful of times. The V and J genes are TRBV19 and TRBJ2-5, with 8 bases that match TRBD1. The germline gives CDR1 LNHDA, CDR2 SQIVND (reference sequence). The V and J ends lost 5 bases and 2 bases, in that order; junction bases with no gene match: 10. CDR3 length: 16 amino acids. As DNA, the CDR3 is TGTGCCAGTAGTTCCCGGACAGGGAGGTGGCAAGAGACCCAGTACTTC. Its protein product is CASSSRTGRWQETQYF.

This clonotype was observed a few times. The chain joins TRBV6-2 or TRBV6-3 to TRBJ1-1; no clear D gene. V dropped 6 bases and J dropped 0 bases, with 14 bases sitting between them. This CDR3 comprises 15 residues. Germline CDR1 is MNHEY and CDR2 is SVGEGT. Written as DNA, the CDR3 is TGTGCCAGCAGCCTCCGCCGCGGGCTGAACACTGAAGCTTTCTTT. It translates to CASSLRRGLNTEAFF.

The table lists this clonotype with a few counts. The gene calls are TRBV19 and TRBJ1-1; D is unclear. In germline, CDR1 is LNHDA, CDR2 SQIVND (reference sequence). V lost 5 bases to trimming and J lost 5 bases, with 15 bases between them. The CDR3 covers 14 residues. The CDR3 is CASSGQVGLTEAFF. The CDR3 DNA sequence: TGTGCCAGTAGTGGGCAGGTGGGTTTGACTGAAGCTTTCTTT.

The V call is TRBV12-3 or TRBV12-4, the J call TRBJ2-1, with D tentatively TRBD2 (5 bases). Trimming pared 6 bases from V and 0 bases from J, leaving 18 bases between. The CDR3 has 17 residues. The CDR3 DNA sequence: TGTGCCAGCAGACCCGTGTTCGGGGTGAGCTCCTACAATGAGCAGTTCTTC. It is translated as CASRPVFGVSSYNEQFF.

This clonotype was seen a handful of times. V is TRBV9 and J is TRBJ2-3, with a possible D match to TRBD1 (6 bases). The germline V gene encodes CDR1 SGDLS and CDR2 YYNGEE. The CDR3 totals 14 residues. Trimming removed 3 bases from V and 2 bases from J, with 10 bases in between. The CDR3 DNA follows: TGTGCCAGCAGCGGGGGGCACCCCACAGATACGCAGTATTTT. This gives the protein CASSGGHPTDTQYF.

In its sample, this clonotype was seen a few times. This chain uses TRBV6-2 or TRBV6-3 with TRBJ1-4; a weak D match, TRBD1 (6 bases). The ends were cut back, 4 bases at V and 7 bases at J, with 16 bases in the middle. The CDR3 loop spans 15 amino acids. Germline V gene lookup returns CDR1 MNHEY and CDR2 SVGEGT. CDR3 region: CASSSGGHRPEKLFF. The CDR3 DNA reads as TGTGCCAGCAGTTCCGGGGGACATCGACCTGAAAAACTGTTTTTT.

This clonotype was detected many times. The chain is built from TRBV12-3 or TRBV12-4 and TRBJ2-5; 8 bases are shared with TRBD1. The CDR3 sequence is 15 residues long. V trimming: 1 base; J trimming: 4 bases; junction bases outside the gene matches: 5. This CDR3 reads CASSLGTGTGETQYF. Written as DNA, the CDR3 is TGTGCCAGCAGTTTAGGGACAGGGACTGGAGAGACCCAGTACTTC.

CDR3 sequence: CASSIRAGGGVTEAFF. The CDR3 region has the DNA TGTGCCAGTAGTATCCGGGCCGGCGGGGGGGTCACTGAAGCTTTCTTT. This chain joins TRBV19 and TRBJ1-1; a weak D match, TRBD1 (5 bases). V shed 3 bases and J shed 4 bases, with 18 bases lying between them. Germline V gene sequence: CDR1 LNHDA, CDR2 SQIVND (reference sequence). The CDR3 totals 16 residues.

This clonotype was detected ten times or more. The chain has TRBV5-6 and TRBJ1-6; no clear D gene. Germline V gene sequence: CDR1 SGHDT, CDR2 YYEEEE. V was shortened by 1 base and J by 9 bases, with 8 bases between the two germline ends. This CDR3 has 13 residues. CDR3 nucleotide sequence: TGTGCCAGCAGCTTGAGGCCGAGTTCACCCCTCCACTTT. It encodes CASSLRPSSPLHF.

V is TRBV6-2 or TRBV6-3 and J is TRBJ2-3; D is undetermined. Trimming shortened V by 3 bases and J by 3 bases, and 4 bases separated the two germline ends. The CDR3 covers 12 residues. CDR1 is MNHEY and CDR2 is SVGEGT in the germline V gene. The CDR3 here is CASSYATDTQYF. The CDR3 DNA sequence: TGTGCCAGCAGTTATGCGACAGATACGCAGTATTTT.

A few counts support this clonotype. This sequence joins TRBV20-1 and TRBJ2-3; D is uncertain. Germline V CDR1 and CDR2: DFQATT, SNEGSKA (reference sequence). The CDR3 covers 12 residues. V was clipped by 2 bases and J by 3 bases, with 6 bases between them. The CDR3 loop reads CSARRVTDTQYF. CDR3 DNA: TGCAGTGCTAGACGGGTGACAGATACGCAGTATTTT.

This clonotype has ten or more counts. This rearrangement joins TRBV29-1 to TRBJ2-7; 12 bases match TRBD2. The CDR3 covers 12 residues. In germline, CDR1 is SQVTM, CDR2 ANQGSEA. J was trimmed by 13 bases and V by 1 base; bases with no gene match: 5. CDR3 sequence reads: CSVEGLAGGPYF. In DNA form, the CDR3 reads TGCAGCGTTGAAGGCCTAGCGGGAGGGCCCTACTTC.